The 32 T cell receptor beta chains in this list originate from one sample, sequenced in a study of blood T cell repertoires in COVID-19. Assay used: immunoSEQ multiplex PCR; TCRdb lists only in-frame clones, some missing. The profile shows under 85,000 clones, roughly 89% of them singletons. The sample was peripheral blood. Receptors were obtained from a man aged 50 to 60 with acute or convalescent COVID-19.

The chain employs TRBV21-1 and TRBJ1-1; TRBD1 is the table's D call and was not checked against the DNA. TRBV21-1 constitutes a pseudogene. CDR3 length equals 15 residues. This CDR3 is CASSKSGTGYAEAFF. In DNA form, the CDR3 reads TGTGCCAGCAGCAAATCCGGGACAGGGTACGCGGAAGCTTTCTTT.

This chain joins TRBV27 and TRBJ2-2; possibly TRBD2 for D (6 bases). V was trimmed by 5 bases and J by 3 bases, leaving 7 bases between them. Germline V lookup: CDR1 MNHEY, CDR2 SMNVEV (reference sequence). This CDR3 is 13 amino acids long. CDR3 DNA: TGTGCCAGCAGTGCGGGGTACACCGGGGAGCTGTTTTTT. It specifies CASSAGYTGELFF.

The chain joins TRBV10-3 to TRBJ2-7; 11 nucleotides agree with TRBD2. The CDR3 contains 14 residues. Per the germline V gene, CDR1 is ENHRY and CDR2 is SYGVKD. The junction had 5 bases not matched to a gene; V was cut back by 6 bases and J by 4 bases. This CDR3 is CAIRPGLAEYEQYF. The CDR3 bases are TGTGCCATCAGACCGGGACTAGCGGAATACGAGCAGTACTTC.

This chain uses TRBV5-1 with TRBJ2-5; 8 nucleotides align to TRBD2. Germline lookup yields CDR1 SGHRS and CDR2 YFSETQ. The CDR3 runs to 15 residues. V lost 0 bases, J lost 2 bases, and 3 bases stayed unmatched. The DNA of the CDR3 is TGCGCCAGCAGCTTGGTTAGCGGGGAGCAAGAGACCCAGTACTTC. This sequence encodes CASSLVSGEQETQYF.

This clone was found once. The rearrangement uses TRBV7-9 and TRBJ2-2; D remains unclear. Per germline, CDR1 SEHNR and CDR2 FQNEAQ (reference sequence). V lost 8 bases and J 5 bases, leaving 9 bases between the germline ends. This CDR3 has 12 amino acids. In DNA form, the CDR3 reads TGTGCCAGCCGTCACGCGACCGGGGAGCTGTTTTTT. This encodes CASRHATGELFF.

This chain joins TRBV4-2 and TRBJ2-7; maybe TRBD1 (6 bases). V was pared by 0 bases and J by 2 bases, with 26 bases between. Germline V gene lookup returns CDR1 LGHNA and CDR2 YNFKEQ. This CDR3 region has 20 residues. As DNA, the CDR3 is TGTGCCAGCAGCCAAGAATCCTCACAGGGTCTGGCCTATCAGGCCTACGAGCAGTACTTC. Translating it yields CASSQESSQGLAYQAYEQYF.

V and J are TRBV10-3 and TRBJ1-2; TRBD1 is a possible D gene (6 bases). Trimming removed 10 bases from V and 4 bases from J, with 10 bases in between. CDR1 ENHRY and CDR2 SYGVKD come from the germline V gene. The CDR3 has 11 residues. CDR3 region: CATGTTYGYTF. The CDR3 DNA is TGTGCCACCGGGACAACCTATGGCTACACCTTC.

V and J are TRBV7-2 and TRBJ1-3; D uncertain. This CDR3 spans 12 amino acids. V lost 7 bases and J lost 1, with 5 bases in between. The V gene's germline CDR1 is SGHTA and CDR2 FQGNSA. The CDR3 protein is CASTVSGNTIYF. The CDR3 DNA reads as TGTGCCAGCACAGTATCTGGAAACACCATATATTTT.

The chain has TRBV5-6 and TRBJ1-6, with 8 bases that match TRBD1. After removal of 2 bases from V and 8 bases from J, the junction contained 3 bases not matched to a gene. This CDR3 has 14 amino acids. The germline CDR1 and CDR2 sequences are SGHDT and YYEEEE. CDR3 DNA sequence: TGTGCCAGCAGCTTCGGACAGGGAGATTCACCCCTCCACTTT. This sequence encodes CASSFGQGDSPLHF.

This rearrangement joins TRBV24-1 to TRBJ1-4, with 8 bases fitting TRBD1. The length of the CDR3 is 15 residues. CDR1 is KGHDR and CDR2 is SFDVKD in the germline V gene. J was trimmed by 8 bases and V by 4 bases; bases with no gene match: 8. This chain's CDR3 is CATSDPQGEGEKLFF. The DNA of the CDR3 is TGTGCCACCAGTGACCCACAGGGGGAGGGCGAAAAACTGTTTTTT.

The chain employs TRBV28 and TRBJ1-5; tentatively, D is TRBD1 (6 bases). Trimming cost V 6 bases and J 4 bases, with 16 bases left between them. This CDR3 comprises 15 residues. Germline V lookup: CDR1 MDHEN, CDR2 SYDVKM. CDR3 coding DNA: TGTGCCAGCAGCCCAACAGGGTTAGGTAATCAGCCCCAGCATTTT. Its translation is CASSPTGLGNQPQHF.

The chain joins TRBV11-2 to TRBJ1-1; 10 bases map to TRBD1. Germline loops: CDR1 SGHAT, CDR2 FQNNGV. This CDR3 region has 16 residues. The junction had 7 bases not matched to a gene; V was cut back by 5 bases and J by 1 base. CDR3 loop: CASSPRDRGANTEAFF. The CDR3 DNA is TGTGCCAGCAGCCCGCGGGACAGGGGTGCGAACACTGAAGCTTTCTTT.

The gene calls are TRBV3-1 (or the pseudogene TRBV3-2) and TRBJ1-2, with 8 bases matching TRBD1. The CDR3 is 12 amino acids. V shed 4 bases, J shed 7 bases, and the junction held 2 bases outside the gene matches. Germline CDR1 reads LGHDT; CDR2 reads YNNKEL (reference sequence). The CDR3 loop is CASSPGTGGYTF. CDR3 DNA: TGTGCCAGCAGCCCTGGGACAGGTGGCTACACCTTC.

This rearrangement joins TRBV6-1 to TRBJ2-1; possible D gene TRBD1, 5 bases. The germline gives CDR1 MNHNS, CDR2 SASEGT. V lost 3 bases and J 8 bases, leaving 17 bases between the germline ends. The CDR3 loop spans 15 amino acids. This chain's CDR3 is CASSEGPGIPDEQFF. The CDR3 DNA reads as TGTGCCAGCAGTGAGGGGCCAGGGATTCCGGATGAGCAGTTCTTC.

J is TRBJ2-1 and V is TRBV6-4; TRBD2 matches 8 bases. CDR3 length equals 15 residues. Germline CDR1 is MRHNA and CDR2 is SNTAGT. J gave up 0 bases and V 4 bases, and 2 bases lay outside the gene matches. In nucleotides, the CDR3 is TGTGCCAGCAGTGTCGGGGGGGGCTCCTACAATGAGCAGTTCTTC. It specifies CASSVGGGSYNEQFF.

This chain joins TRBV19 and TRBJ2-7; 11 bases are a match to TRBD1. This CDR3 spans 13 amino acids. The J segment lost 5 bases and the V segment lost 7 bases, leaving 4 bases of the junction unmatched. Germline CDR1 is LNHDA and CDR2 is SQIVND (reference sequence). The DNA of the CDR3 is TGTGCCAGTAAGGACAGGGGGCAGGACGAGCAGTACTTC. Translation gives CASKDRGQDEQYF.

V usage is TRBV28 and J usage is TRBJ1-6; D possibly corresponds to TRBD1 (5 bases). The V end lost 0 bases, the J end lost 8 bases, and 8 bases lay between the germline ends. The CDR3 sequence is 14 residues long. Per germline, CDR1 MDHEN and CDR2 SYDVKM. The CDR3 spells CASSLWGGYSPLHF. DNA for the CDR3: TGTGCCAGCAGTTTATGGGGGGGGTATTCACCCCTCCACTTT. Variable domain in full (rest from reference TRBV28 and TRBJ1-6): DVKVTQSSRYLVKRTGEKVFLECVQDMDHENMFWYRQDPGLGLRLIYFSYDVKMKEKGDIPEGYSVSREKKERFSLILESASTNQTSMYLCASSLWGGYSPLHFGNGTRLTVT.

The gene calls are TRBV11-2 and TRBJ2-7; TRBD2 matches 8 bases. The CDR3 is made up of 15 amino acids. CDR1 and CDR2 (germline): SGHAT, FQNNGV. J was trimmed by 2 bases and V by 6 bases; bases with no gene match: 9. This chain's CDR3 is CASRPIAGSPYEQYF. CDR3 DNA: TGTGCCAGCAGACCCATAGCGGGATCCCCCTACGAGCAGTACTTC.

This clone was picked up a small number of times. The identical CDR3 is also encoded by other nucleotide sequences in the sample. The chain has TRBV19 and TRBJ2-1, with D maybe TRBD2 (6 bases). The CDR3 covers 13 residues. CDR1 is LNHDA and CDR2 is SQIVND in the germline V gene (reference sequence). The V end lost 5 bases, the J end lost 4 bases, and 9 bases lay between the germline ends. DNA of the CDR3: TGTGCCAGTAGTCCCCGGGGGTACAATGAGCAGTTCTTC. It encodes CASSPRGYNEQFF.

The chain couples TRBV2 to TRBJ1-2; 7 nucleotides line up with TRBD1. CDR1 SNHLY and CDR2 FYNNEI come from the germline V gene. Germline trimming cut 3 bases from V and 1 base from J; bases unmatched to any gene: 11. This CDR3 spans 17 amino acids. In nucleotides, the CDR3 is TGTGCCAGCAGTGAGTTTAACAGGGGATCCCTTAACTATGGCTACACCTTC. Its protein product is CASSEFNRGSLNYGYTF.

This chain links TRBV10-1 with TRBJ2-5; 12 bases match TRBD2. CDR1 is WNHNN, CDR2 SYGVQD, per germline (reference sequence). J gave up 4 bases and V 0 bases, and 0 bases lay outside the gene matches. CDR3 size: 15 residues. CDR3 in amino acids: CASSESTSGRETQYF. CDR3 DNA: TGCGCCAGCAGTGAGTCGACTAGCGGGAGAGAGACCCAGTACTTC.

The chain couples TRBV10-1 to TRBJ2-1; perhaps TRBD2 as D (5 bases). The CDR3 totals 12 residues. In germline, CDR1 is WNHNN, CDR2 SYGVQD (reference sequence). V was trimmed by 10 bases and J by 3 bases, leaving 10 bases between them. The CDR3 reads CANRTVYNEQFF. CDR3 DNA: TGCGCCAATCGGACTGTCTACAATGAGCAGTTCTTC.

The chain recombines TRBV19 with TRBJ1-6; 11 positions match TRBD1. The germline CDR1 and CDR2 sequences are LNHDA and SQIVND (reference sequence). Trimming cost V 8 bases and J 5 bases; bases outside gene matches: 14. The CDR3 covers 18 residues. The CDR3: CASRPRTPDRGHNSPLHF. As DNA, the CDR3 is TGTGCCAGTCGCCCTAGAACCCCGGACAGGGGGCATAATTCACCCCTCCACTTT. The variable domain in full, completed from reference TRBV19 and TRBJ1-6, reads DGGITQSPKYLFRKEGQNVTLSCEQNLNHDAMYWYRQDPGQGLRLIYYSQIVNDFQKGDIAEGYSVSREKKESFPLTVTSAQKNPTAFYLCASRPRTPDRGHNSPLHFGNGTRLTVT.

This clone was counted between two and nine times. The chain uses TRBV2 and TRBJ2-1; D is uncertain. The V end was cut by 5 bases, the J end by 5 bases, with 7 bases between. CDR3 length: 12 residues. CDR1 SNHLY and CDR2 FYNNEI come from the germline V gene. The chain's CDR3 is CASSYQNNEQFF. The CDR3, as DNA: TGTGCCAGCAGTTATCAGAACAATGAGCAGTTCTTC.

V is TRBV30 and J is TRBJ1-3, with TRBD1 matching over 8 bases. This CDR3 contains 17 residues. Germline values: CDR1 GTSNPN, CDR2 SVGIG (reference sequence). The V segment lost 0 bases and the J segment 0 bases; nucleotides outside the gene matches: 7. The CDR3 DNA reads TGTGCCTGGAGTGTGGACAGGGTTAGCCTCTCTGGAAACACCATATATTTT. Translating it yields CAWSVDRVSLSGNTIYF.

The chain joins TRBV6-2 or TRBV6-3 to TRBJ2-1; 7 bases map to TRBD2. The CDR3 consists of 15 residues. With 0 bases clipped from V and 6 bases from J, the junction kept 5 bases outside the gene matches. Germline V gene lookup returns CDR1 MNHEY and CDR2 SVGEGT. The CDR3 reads CASSYSRTRTNEQFF. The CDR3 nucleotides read TGTGCCAGCAGTTACTCTAGGACTAGGACCAATGAGCAGTTCTTC.

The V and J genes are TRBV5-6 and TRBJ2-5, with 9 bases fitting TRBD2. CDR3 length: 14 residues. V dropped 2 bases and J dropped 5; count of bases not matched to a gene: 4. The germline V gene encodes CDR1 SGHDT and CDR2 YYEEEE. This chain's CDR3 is CASSLGTSWETQYF. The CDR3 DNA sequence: TGTGCCAGCAGCTTAGGGACTAGCTGGGAGACCCAGTACTTC.

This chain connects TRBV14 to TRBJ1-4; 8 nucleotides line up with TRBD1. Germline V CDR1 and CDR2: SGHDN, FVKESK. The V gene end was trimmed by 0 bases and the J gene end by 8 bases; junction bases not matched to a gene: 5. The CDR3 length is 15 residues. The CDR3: CASSQEGQVWEKLFF. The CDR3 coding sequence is TGTGCCAGCAGCCAAGAGGGACAGGTGTGGGAAAAACTGTTTTTT.

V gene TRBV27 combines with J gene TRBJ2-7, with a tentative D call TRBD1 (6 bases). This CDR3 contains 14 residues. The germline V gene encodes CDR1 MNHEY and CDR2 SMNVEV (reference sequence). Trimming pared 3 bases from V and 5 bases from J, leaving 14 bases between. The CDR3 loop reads CASSFSTGTHEQYF. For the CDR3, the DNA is TGTGCCAGCAGTTTTAGCACAGGGACCCACGAGCAGTACTTC.

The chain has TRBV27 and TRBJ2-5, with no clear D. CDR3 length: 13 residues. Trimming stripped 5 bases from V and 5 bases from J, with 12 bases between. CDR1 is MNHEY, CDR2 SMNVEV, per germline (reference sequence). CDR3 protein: CASSPRIGETQYF. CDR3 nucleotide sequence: TGTGCCAGCAGTCCCCGGATCGGGGAGACCCAGTACTTC.

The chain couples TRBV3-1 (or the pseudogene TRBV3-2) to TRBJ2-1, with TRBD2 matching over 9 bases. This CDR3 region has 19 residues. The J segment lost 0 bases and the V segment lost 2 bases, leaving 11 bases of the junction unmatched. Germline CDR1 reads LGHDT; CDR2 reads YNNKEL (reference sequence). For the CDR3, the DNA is TGTGCCAGCAGCCAAATGGCGGGAGGGCCTTTAAGCTCCTACAATGAGCAGTTCTTC. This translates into CASSQMAGGPLSSYNEQFF.

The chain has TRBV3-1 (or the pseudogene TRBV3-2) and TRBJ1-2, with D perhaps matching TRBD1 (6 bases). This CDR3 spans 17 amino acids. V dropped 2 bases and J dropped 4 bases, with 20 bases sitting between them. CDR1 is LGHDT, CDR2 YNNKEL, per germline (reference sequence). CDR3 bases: TGTGCCAGCAGCCAACCCACAGGGAATCCTACCGGCTATGGCTACACCTTC. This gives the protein CASSQPTGNPTGYGYTF.